The 23 T cell receptor beta chains given below trace back to one sample, sequenced in a study of identical twins (dated by TCRdb to 2016 to 2017). Library method: 5' RACE. Sequencer: Illumina HiSeq 2000. TCRdb applied fastp at Q25 and MiXCR to the public reads, then kept only in-frame beta chains. Each entry merges the rows of one CDR3 protein and shows their most common DNA and genes. Across this sample there are 450,000 or so distinct CDR3 sequences, with approximately 24% seen only once. About 2.7% of the sample is taken by the ten largest. These data also formed part of another study, on T cells expressing NK-cell markers.

The sequencing sample was made of CD4+ T cells sorted from blood. These receptors were taken from a woman aged 18-30 years in good health.

The chain recombines TRBV6-1 with TRBJ2-1, with D possibly called TRBD1 or TRBD2 (6 bases each). Germline values: CDR1 MNHNS, CDR2 SASEGT. This CDR3 spans 15 amino acids. V was trimmed by 5 bases and J by 4 bases, leaving 15 bases between them. This CDR3 reads CASSLRGTLYNEQFF. CDR3 DNA sequence: TGTGCCAGCAGTCTCCGGGGGACACTTTACAATGAGCAGTTCTTC.

This clonotype was picked up a small number of times. J is TRBJ2-7 and V is TRBV11-2, with D perhaps matching TRBD2 (5 bases). CDR3 length equals 13 residues. CDR1 is SGHAT and CDR2 is FQNNGV in the germline V gene. The V end lost 5 bases, the J end lost 3 bases, and 11 bases lay between the germline ends. CDR3: CASSAGLSYEQYF. CDR3 coding DNA: TGTGCCAGCAGCGCAGGACTCAGCTACGAGCAGTACTTC.

This chain links TRBV9 with TRBJ2-7; 9 positions agree with TRBD1. CDR1 SGDLS and CDR2 YYNGEE come from the germline V gene. The V gene end was trimmed by 3 bases and the J gene end by 5 bases; junction bases not matched to a gene: 9. This CDR3 is 15 amino acids long. Written as DNA, the CDR3 is TGTGCCAGCAGCGAAAGGGGGACAGGGACGGACGAGCAGTACTTC. This gives the protein CASSERGTGTDEQYF.

This clonotype was observed a few times. This rearrangement joins TRBV29-1 to TRBJ2-7; 7 nucleotides align to TRBD1. Germline CDR1 and CDR2: SQVTM and ANQGSEA. Trimming took 2 bases from V and 0 from J; bases not matched to a gene: 7. The CDR3 spans 15 residues. The CDR3 protein is CSVESGAGGSYEQYF. Here the CDR3 DNA reads TGCAGCGTTGAATCTGGGGCAGGGGGCTCCTACGAGCAGTACTTC.

V and J are TRBV6-2 or TRBV6-3 and TRBJ2-1, with D maybe TRBD2 (6 bases). The V and J ends lost 10 bases and 2 bases respectively, with 15 bases between them. Germline loops: CDR1 MNHEY, CDR2 SVGEGT. The CDR3 is made up of 14 amino acids. The CDR3 DNA reads as TGTGCCACCGGGGACTCCCCAACCTACAATGAGCAGTTCTTC. This codes for CATGDSPTYNEQFF.

The chain recombines TRBV20-1 with TRBJ1-1, with D maybe TRBD1 (5 bases). Trimming took off 8 bases at V and 1 base at J, with 11 bases between the two ends. Germline CDR1 is DFQATT and CDR2 is SNEGSKA (reference sequence). This CDR3 comprises 12 residues. CDR3 DNA: TGCAGTATACCAGGGAAGAACACTGAAGCTTTCTTT. Its protein product is CSIPGKNTEAFF.

The chain recombines TRBV5-1 with TRBJ2-7; the match to TRBD2 covers 7 bases. The J segment lost 6 bases and the V segment lost 6 bases, leaving 3 bases of the junction unmatched. The CDR3 is 11 amino acids. Germline-derived CDR1 and CDR2 are SGHRS and YFSETQ. Here the CDR3 DNA reads TGCGCCAGCAACTTAGCGGGCGAGCAGTACTTC. This translates into CASNLAGEQYF. The complete variable domain, with remaining parts taken from reference TRBV5-1 and TRBJ2-7, reads KAGVTQTPRYLIKTRGQQVTLSCSPISGHRSVSWYQQTPGQGLQFLFEYFSETQRNKGNFPGRFSGRQFSNSRSEMNVSTLELGDSALYLCASNLAGEQYFGPGTRLTVT.

V usage is TRBV5-4 and J usage is TRBJ1-2; D not resolved. The germline V gene encodes CDR1 SGHNT and CDR2 YYREEE (reference sequence). The ends were cut back, 0 bases at V and 6 bases at J, with 12 bases in the middle. The CDR3 spans 14 residues. The CDR3 spells CASSLEPLVHGYTF. The CDR3 nucleotides are TGTGCCAGCAGCTTGGAACCCTTAGTCCATGGCTACACCTTC.

The chain has TRBV20-1 and TRBJ2-7, with D possibly being TRBD1 or TRBD2 (6 bases each). V lost 3 bases and J 2 bases, leaving 8 bases between the germline ends. The V gene's germline CDR1 is DFQATT and CDR2 SNEGSKA (reference sequence). There are 12 residues in the CDR3. In DNA form, the CDR3 reads TGCAGTGCTAGCGGGGGCCCCTACGAGCAGTACTTC. Translation: CSASGGPYEQYF.

This clonotype was seen only a few times. The chain joins TRBV11-2 to TRBJ2-5, with TRBD2 identical over 10 bases. Per the germline V gene, CDR1 is SGHAT and CDR2 is FQNNGV. The junction had 6 bases not matched to a gene; V was cut back by 3 bases and J by 5 bases. The CDR3 runs to 15 residues. The CDR3 coding sequence is TGTGCCAGCAGCTTCGCCCTAGCGGGAGCGGAGACCCAGTACTTC. Translated: CASSFALAGAETQYF.

This sequence joins TRBV11-3 and TRBJ2-2; possibly TRBD2 for D (6 bases). The CDR3 has 16 residues. The germline gives CDR1 SGHNT, CDR2 YENEEA. Trimming removed 1 base from V and 1 base from J, with 10 bases in between. The CDR3 bases are TGTGCCAGCAGCTTAGGCGGGACGCTGAACACCGGGGAGCTGTTTTTT. This encodes CASSLGGTLNTGELFF. The full variable domain, rest sourced from reference TRBV11-3 and TRBJ2-2, is EAGVVQSPRYKIIEKKQPVAFWCNPISGHNTLYWYLQNLGQGPELLIRYENEEAVDDSQLPKDRFSAERLKGVDSTLKIQPAELGDSAVYLCASSLGGTLNTGELFFGEGSRLTVL.

The CDR3 spells CSVSSGTANTEAFF. DNA of the CDR3: TGCAGCGTCTCCTCCGGGACAGCGAACACTGAAGCTTTCTTT. This chain uses TRBV29-1 with TRBJ1-1; TRBD1 matches at 7 bases. After removal of 6 bases from V and 1 base from J, the junction contained 8 bases not matched to a gene. CDR3 length: 14 amino acids. The germline gives CDR1 SQVTM, CDR2 ANQGSEA.

This clonotype appeared a few times. The CDR3 coding sequence is TGCAGCGTTCGTCCTAGCGGGATGGGAAATGAGCAGTTCTTC. Translating it yields CSVRPSGMGNEQFF. V gene TRBV29-1 combines with J gene TRBJ2-1, with 9 bases lining up with TRBD2. The junction had 9 bases not matched to a gene; V was cut back by 5 bases and J by 7 bases. Germline V gene sequence: CDR1 SQVTM, CDR2 ANQGSEA. The CDR3 extends over 14 amino acids.

The chain joins TRBV12-3 or TRBV12-4 to TRBJ2-4; D unclear. With 2 bases removed from V and 7 bases from J, the gap between germline ends came to 9 bases. The CDR3 covers 13 residues. The CDR3 sequence: CASSLLGRNIQYF. As DNA, the CDR3 is TGTGCCAGCAGTTTACTGGGTAGGAACATTCAGTACTTC.

This clonotype has a handful of counts. This rearrangement joins TRBV11-2 to TRBJ2-1, with D perhaps matching TRBD2 (6 bases). Trimming took 8 bases from V and 10 from J, leaving 12 bases between them. Germline-derived CDR1 and CDR2 are SGHAT and FQNNGV. The CDR3 is 11 residues long. The DNA for the CDR3 is TGTGCCAGCGCGAATAGCGGAGAGCAGTTCTTC. It yields the protein CASANSGEQFF.

J is TRBJ2-5 and V is TRBV20-1, with no clear D. Trimming removed 3 bases at V and 7 bases at J, with 12 bases between. The germline V gene has CDR1 DFQATT and CDR2 SNEGSKA (reference sequence). The CDR3 sequence is 12 residues long. CDR3: CSASLSYGTQYF. The CDR3 DNA sequence: TGCAGTGCTAGCCTATCGTACGGGACCCAGTACTTC.

The table lists this clonotype with a few counts. The rearrangement uses TRBV7-9 and TRBJ2-1, with 13 bases aligning to TRBD2. J gave up 2 bases and V 3 bases, and 4 bases lay outside the gene matches. Germline values: CDR1 SEHNR, CDR2 FQNEAQ (reference sequence). This CDR3 comprises 17 residues. Written as DNA, the CDR3 is TGTGCCAGCAGCTTTGGACTAGCGGGAGTAACCTACAATGAGCAGTTCTTC. This encodes CASSFGLAGVTYNEQFF.

The chain employs TRBV20-1 and TRBJ2-1; 7 bases agree with TRBD2. V lost 0 bases and J lost 3; bases outside the gene matches: 8. The germline gives CDR1 DFQATT, CDR2 SNEGSKA (reference sequence). There are 16 residues in the CDR3. CDR3 sequence reads: CSAREGSSGRYNEQFF. CDR3 nucleotides: TGCAGTGCTAGAGAAGGCTCTAGCGGACGCTACAATGAGCAGTTCTTC.

The sample holds a few counts of this clonotype. The chain employs TRBV5-1 and TRBJ2-2, with 7 positions matching TRBD1. This CDR3 has 14 amino acids. CDR1 and CDR2 from the germline V gene are SGHRS and YFSETQ. The trim removed 0 bases at V and 6 bases at J, leaving 2 bases unmatched. The CDR3 protein is CASSLEGAPGELFF. The DNA for the CDR3 is TGCGCCAGCAGCTTGGAGGGGGCTCCCGGGGAGCTGTTTTTT.

The chain is built from TRBV6-2 or TRBV6-3 and TRBJ1-2, with D unresolved. V lost 5 bases and J lost 10, with 8 bases in between. The CDR3 has 10 residues. Germline CDR1 and CDR2: MNHEY and SVGEGT. The CDR3 DNA follows: TGTGCCAGCAGTCGGGTCCACTACACCTTC. Amino acids: CASSRVHYTF.

This clonotype was seen a handful of times. J is TRBJ2-3 and V is TRBV10-3, with a possible D match to TRBD2 (5 bases). This CDR3 contains 16 residues. Looked up from germline, CDR1 is ENHRY and CDR2 is SYGVKD. V was trimmed by 0 bases and J by 1 base, leaving 11 bases between them. CDR3 loop: CAISESGARGTDTQYF. CDR3 in DNA: TGTGCCATCAGTGAGTCGGGAGCTAGGGGCACAGATACGCAGTATTTT.

This clonotype occurred a few times. The gene calls are TRBV20-1 and TRBJ2-7; a weak D match, TRBD2 (6 bases). The germline gives CDR1 DFQATT, CDR2 SNEGSKA (reference sequence). The V and J ends lost 4 bases and 3 bases respectively, with 16 bases between them. CDR3 length: 14 amino acids. CDR3 sequence (DNA): TGCAGTGCTAACGGCAAGCGGGCCAACTACGAGCAGTACTTC. It codes for CSANGKRANYEQYF.

The chain couples TRBV7-2 to TRBJ2-3; 7 nucleotides agree with TRBD1. V shed 4 bases and J 5 bases; nucleotides not matched to a gene: 6. The CDR3 sequence is 14 residues long. The V gene's germline CDR1 is SGHTA and CDR2 FQGNSA. The CDR3 loop reads CASSSDRVIDTQYF. The CDR3 DNA reads as TGTGCCAGCAGCTCTGACAGGGTCATAGATACGCAGTATTTT.